This is a list of T cell receptor beta chains from one sample in a study of blood T cells in healthy people across ages. TCRdb reprocessed the 5' RACE reads via MiXCR and lists one record per CDR3 protein. The sample has roughly 900,000 distinct CDR3 sequences, about 28% seen once; the top ten hold 17%. Sequences were obtained from blood. The source of these receptors is an elderly woman in good health. Both conserved end residues are part of each CDR3. Each record gives: V gene, D gene, J gene, clone size, CDR3 protein, CDR3 DNA. A D gene is named only where the DNA matches it firmly. Not every row has a clone size; where given, it reads once, few, many or a size class.

>TRBV28|TRBD1|TRBJ2-7|-
CASRTGQGGPYEQYF
TGTGCCAGCAGGACGGGACAGGGAGGCCCCTACGAGCAGTACTTC
>TRBV19|-|TRBJ2-5|-
CASSRRDFGQETQYF
TGTGCCAGTAGCCGCAGGGATTTTGGGCAAGAGACCCAGTACTTC
>TRBV3-1|-|TRBJ1-1|-
CASSRSDTNTEAFF
TGTGCCAGCAGCCGATCAGACACGAACACTGAAGCTTTCTTT
>TRBV24-1|-|TRBJ1-5|many
CATSDLSINQPQHF
TGTGCCACCAGTGATTTGTCGATCAATCAGCCCCAGCATTTT
>TRBV20-1|-|TRBJ2-1|-
CSARKVEINEQFF
TGCAGTGCTAGAAAAGTTGAAATAAATGAGCAGTTCTTC
>TRBV20-1|-|TRBJ2-5|many
CSATKTRVSSETQYF
TGCAGTGCCACTAAGACCAGGGTCTCTTCAGAGACCCAGTACTTC
>TRBV12-3/TRBV12-4|TRBD1|TRBJ2-3|few
CASSFRRDKTFGQGAFSDTQYF
TGTGCCAGCAGTTTCCGGAGAGATAAGACATTCGGACAGGGGGCTTTTTCAGATACGCAGTATTTT
>TRBV6-5|-|TRBJ2-1|few
CASSYEGGSSYNEQFF
TGTGCCAGCAGTTACGAGGGGGGAAGCTCCTACAATGAGCAGTTCTTC
>TRBV6-2/TRBV6-3|-|TRBJ1-4|-
CASKGASEKLFF
TGTGCCAGCAAAGGGGCTTCGGAAAAACTGTTTTTT
>TRBV7-2|-|TRBJ1-2|-
CASSLRDGSPVYGYTF
TGTGCCAGCAGCTTGCGGGACGGAAGCCCTGTTTATGGCTACACCTTC
>TRBV20-1|-|TRBJ2-1|many
CSAHNPAGNLNEQFF
TGCAGTGCGCACAATCCTGCAGGGAACCTCAATGAGCAGTTCTTC
>TRBV27|-|TRBJ1-2|many
CASSRQGSYGYTF
TGTGCCAGCAGTCGGCAGGGGAGCTATGGCTACACCTTC
>TRBV20-1|TRBD2|TRBJ2-1|many
CSARGSSGGNNEQFF
TGCAGTGCTAGGGGGTCTAGCGGAGGTAACAATGAGCAGTTCTTC
>TRBV28|-|TRBJ2-6|many
CASRARDPSSGANVLTF
TGTGCCAGCAGGGCGCGGGACCCAAGCTCTGGGGCCAACGTCCTGACTTTC
>TRBV20-1|-|TRBJ1-6|many
CSARDNSGYAYNSPLHF
TGCAGTGCTAGAGATAACTCCGGATATGCCTATAATTCACCCCTCCACTTT
>TRBV6-5|-|TRBJ1-2|many
CASSPSRAANYGYTF
TGTGCCAGCAGTCCCTCTCGGGCAGCTAACTATGGCTACACCTTC
>TRBV30|-|TRBJ1-1|-
CAWCRGGNTEAFF
TGTGCCTGGTGTCGGGGAGGGAACACTGAAGCTTTCTTT
>TRBV6-2/TRBV6-3|TRBD1|TRBJ1-5|-
CASNPTGAYINQPQHF
TGTGCCAGCAACCCGACAGGGGCCTACATTAATCAGCCCCAGCATTTT
>TRBV12-3/TRBV12-4|TRBD1|TRBJ2-6|many
CASSPGQGALGANVLTF
TGTGCCAGCAGCCCGGGACAGGGGGCGCTTGGGGCCAACGTCCTGACTTTC
>TRBV7-6|TRBD2|TRBJ2-4|few
CASAAGTSGSLLAKNIQYF
TGTGCCAGCGCCGCCGGGACTAGCGGTTCCCTTCTAGCCAAAAACATTCAGTACTTC
>TRBV9|-|TRBJ2-3|-
CASSVGPGGLGTDTQYF
TGTGCCAGCAGCGTAGGCCCTGGTGGGTTGGGCACAGATACGCAGTATTTT
>TRBV6-5|-|TRBJ1-1|-
CASKGQSLTEAFF
TGTGCCAGCAAAGGACAGTCTCTCACTGAAGCTTTCTTT
>TRBV7-2|TRBD1|TRBJ2-1|many
CASSSTGGSNEQFF
TGTGCCAGCAGCTCGACAGGGGGCTCGAATGAGCAGTTCTTC
>TRBV7-9|-|TRBJ2-4|-
CASSPTGHQKNIQYF
TGTGCCAGCAGCCCCACGGGTCATCAGAAAAACATTCAGTACTTC
>TRBV13|-|TRBJ1-5|many
CASSLRSSNQPQHF
TGTGCCAGCAGTTTGAGGAGTAGCAATCAGCCCCAGCATTTT
>TRBV20-1|TRBD1|TRBJ2-1|-
CSARDGARDSSYNEQFF
TGCAGTGCTAGAGATGGGGCAAGGGACAGTTCCTACAATGAGCAGTTCTTC
>TRBV7-6|-|TRBJ2-2|-
CASSPDSTANTGELFF
TGTGCCAGCAGCCCAGATTCAACTGCGAACACCGGGGAGCTGTTTTTT
>TRBV5-6|TRBD1|TRBJ1-1|once
CASSLEWPGQKIPPGAFF
TGTGCCAGCAGCCTGGAATGGCCGGGACAGAAGATCCCACCTGGAGCTTTCTTT
>TRBV27|-|TRBJ2-4|-
CASSPHDGGDGAKNIQYF
TGTGCCAGCAGTCCCCATGATGGAGGGGACGGGGCCAAAAACATTCAGTACTTC
>TRBV9|TRBD2|TRBJ2-5|many
CASSVSLAGGDQETQYF
TGTGCCAGCAGCGTTTCCCTAGCCGGGGGGGACCAAGAGACCCAGTACTTC
>TRBV20-1|-|TRBJ2-7|many
CSARDQVTYEQYF
TGCAGTGCTAGAGATCAGGTCACCTACGAGCAGTACTTC
>TRBV5-4|-|TRBJ2-3|many
CASSRGGGGTRTDTQYF
TGTGCCAGCAGCCGGGGAGGTGGCGGGACTCGCACAGATACGCAGTATTTT
>TRBV9|TRBD1|TRBJ1-4|few
CASSVGNGETGETNEKLFF
TGTGCCAGCAGCGTAGGTAACGGCGAGACAGGGGAAACTAATGAAAAACTGTTTTTT
>TRBV10-3|-|TRBJ1-1|few
CATFRQVNTEAFF
TGTGCCACCTTCCGACAGGTGAACACTGAAGCTTTCTTT
>TRBV7-2|TRBD1|TRBJ1-6|many
CASSRQGNSPLHF
TGTGCCAGCAGCCGACAGGGAAATTCACCCCTCCACTTT
>TRBV12-3/TRBV12-4|-|TRBJ2-6|many
CASSFRATGANVLTF
TGTGCCAGCAGTTTTCGGGCGACTGGGGCCAACGTCCTGACTTTC
>TRBV6-5|TRBD1|TRBJ2-3|many
CASRSPGQDYTQYF
TGTGCCAGCAGATCGCCGGGACAGGACTATACGCAGTATTTT
>TRBV12-3/TRBV12-4|TRBD1|TRBJ1-2|-
CASSPIPLTGNYGYIF
TGTGCCAGCAGTCCAATTCCCTTGACAGGGAACTATGGCTACATCTTC
>TRBV12-3/TRBV12-4|TRBD1|TRBJ1-1|-
CASSPLAPGQGARYTEAFF
TGTGCCAGCAGCCCTCTTGCCCCGGGACAGGGGGCGCGGTACACTGAAGCTTTCTTT
>TRBV7-2|-|TRBJ1-5|-
CASSLTTNSNQPRHF
TGTGCCAGCAGCCTAACTACTAATAGCAATCAGCCCCGGCATTTT
>TRBV3-1|-|TRBJ2-3|many
CASSRVSSTDTQYF
TGTGCCAGCAGCCGGGTTTCTAGCACAGATACGCAGTATTTT
>TRBV30|-|TRBJ2-6|many
CAWSVGAVANVLTF
TGTGCCTGGAGTGTAGGGGCGGTGGCCAACGTCCTGACTTTC
>TRBV7-2|TRBD2|TRBJ2-6|few
CASSLVSGGSGANVLTF
TGTGCCAGCAGCTTAGTTTCCGGGGGGTCTGGGGCCAACGTCCTGACTTTC
>TRBV20-1|TRBD2|TRBJ2-1|many
CSASGTSGGTYNEQFF
TGCAGTGCTTCCGGGACTAGCGGGGGGACCTACAATGAGCAGTTCTTC
>TRBV6-1|TRBD1|TRBJ1-1|-
CASSRTGTGRMRGAEAFF
TGTGCCAGCAGTCGAACGGGGACAGGCCGAATGCGCGGCGCTGAAGCTTTCTTT
>TRBV24-1|-|TRBJ2-1|many
CATRSYRDEQFF
TGTGCCACCAGGTCTTACAGGGATGAGCAGTTCTTC
>TRBV28|-|TRBJ1-2|-
CASSSGLAGGYTF
TGTGCCAGCAGCTCCGGGCTTGCGGGGGGCTACACCTTC
>TRBV5-1|TRBD1|TRBJ1-4|many
CASSLGTGDARSEKLFF
TGCGCCAGCAGCTTGGGGACAGGGGACGCAAGAAGCGAAAAACTGTTTTTT
>TRBV6-2/TRBV6-3|-|TRBJ2-7|-
CASSPRGSSYNEQYF
TGTGCCAGCAGTCCCCGTGGAAGCTCCTACAATGAGCAGTACTTC
>TRBV7-2|-|TRBJ2-1|-
CASSLDGHSSYNEQFF
TGTGCCAGCAGCTTAGATGGGCATAGCTCCTACAATGAGCAGTTCTTC